This TCR beta chain was observed in a study of blood T cell repertoires in COVID-19 (dated by TCRdb to about 2020). For the wider study: Collaborator samples came from the United States, Italy and Spain and covered acute and convalescent phases of COVID-19. The samples were drawn from two sources: the first 160 participants of the ongoing ImmuneRACE study, and over 950 subjects contributed by 6 global collaborators. Sample metadata almost always included a de-identified subject ID, COVID-19 status, age in years and sex. The material from the prospective study consisted of cDNA or gDNA derived from T cells, B-cell-depleted T cells, or PBMCs. A freely available public database, intended as a resource for researchers studying the immune response to SARS-CoV-2, is where the repertoires were released. HLA class I and class II types, where available, came from metadata supplied by the sample provider rather than from assay-based typing. Deeply sampled blood TCRbeta repertoires from subjects exposed to, actively infected with, or recovered from COVID-19 were included in the dataset.

V is reduced by 0 bases and J by 5 bases, leaving a spacing of 6 bases between them. The germline V gene specifies SGDLS as CDR1 and YYNGEE as CDR2. Measured from the cysteine to the phenylalanine, the CDR3 is 13 residues long. The entry retains the CDR3 DNA only, 39 bases that are in frame from base 1. Each collaborating institution followed its own protocols to collect whole blood in K2EDTA tubes. Collaborator samples were shipped for TCRbeta analysis as frozen whole blood, isolated PBMCs, or DNA extracted from either sample type. What the work shows at the level of the full study, not this receptor alone: How much clinical and demographic metadata was included differed by source and by participant, and the metadata was provided uncurated.

TCRbeta CDR3 regions were amplified from genomic DNA using the immunoSEQ Assay, a bias-controlled multiplex PCR. Per the original workflow: Nucleated cell counts per sample were estimated from amplification of reference gene primers within the assay. To quantify the absolute abundance of each unique TCRbeta CDR3 rearrangement, sequence reads were collapsed and filtered. For each sample, productive Simpson clonality was calculated as the square root of Simpson's diversity index across productive rearrangements. TCRdb took over this immuneACCESS table, retaining in-frame rearrangements with V and J assigned. Such tables are incomplete; in checked studies, under half of the missing clones stem from an unresolved V gene, and the remainder is unexplained. The D gene and trimming were derived from the DNA, and the V and J assignments and clone size from that table. This sample holds some 300,000 clones; around 90% were observed only once. The top ten hold around 2.1% of the sample.

A note on this clone: This clone's antigen is unknown. No per-base quality is available; no much larger clone lies one base away.

The sample consisted of peripheral blood. This chain joins TRBV9 to TRBJ2-1; too little of a D gene remains to name it. The receptor was derived from a man younger than 35 with active or convalescent COVID-19. The DNA sequence is TGTGCCAGCAGCGTAGCCAGGAACAATGAGCAGTTCTTC. Translated, it gives CASSVARNNEQFF.